This T cell receptor (beta chain) was recorded in a study of beta chain features in type 1 diabetes. CD45RO/CCR7/CD25/CD127/CD95/CD27 separated CD4+ naive, central memory, regulatory and stem cell-like memory cells by sorting. Each of the sorted populations had a purity greater than 95%. The entirety of the isolated RNA underwent reverse transcription, so expressed TCRB transcripts were sequenced. The data were produced by immunoSEQ multiplex PCR, yet TCRdb's version contains in-frame clones alone and is incomplete. The profile shows roughly 140,000 clones, around 50% of them singletons. The CDR3 is 13 amino acids. V dropped 3 bases and J dropped 1 base, with 9 bases sitting between them. From germline, CDR1 is SQVTM and CDR2 ANQGSEA.

The rearrangement joins TRBV29-1 to TRBJ2-5; no reliable D call. Sequenced sample: Tregs from blood. This clonotype originated in a man aged 18 to 30 in good health. The CDR3 region is CSVDSASQETQYF. The CDR3 DNA reads as TGCAGCGTTGATTCGGCTAGCCAAGAGACCCAGTACTTC.